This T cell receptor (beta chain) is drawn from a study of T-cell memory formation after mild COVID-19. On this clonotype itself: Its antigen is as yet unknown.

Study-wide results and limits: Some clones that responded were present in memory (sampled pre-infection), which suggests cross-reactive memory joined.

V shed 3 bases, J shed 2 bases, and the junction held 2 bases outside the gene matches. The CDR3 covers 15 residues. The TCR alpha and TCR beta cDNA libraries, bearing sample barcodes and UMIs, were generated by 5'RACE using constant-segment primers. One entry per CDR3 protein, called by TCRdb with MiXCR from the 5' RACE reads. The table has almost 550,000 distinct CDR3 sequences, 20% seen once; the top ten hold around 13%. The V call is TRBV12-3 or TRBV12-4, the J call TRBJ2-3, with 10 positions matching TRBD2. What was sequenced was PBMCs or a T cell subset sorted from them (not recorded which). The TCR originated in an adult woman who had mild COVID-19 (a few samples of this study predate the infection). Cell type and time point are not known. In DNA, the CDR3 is TGTGCCAGCAGTTTGAGCGGGAGGGCCACAGATACGCAGTATTTT. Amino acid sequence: CASSLSGRATDTQYF.